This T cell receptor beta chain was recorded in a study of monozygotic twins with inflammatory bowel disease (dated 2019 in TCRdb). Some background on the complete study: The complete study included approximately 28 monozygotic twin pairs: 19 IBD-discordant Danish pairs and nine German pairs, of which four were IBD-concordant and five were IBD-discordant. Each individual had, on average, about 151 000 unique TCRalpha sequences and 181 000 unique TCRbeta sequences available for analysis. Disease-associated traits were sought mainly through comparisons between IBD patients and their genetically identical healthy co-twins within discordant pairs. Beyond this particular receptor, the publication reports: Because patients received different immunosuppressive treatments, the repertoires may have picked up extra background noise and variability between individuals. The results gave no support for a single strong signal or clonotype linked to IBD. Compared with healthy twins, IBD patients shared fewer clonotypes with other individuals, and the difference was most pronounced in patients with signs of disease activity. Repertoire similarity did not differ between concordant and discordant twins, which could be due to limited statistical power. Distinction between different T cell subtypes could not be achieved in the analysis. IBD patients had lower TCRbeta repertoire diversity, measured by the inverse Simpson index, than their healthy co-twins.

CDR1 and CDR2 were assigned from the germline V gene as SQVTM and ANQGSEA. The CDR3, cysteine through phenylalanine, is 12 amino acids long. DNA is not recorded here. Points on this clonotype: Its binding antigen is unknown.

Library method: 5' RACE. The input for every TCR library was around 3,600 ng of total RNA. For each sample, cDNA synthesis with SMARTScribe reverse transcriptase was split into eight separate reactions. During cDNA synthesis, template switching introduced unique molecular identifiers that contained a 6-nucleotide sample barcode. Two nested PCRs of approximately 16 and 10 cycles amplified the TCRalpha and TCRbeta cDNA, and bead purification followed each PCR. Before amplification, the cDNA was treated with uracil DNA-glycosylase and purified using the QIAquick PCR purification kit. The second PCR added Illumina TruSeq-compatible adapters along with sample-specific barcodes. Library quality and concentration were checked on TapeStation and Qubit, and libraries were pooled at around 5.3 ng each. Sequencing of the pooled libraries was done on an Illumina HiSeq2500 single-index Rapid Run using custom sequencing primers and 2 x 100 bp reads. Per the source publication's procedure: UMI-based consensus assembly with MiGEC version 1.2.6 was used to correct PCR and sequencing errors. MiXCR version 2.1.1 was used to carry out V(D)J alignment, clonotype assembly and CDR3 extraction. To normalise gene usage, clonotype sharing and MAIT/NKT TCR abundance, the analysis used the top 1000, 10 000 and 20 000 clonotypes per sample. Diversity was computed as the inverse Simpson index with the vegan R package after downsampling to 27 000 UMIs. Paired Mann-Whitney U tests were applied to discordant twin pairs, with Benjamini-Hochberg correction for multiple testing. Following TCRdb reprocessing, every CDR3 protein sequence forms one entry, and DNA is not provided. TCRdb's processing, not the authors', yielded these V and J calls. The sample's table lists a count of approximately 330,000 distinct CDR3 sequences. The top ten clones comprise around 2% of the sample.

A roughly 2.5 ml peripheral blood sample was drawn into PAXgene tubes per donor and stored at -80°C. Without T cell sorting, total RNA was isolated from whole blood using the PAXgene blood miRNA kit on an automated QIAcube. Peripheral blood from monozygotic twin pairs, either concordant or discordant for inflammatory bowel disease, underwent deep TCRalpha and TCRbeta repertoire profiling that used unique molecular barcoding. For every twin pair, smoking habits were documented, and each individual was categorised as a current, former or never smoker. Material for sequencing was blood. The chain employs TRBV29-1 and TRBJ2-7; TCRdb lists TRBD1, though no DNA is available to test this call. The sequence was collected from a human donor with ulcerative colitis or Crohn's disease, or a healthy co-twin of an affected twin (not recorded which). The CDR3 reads CSVGNGGYEQYF.